The next 29 T cell receptor beta chains were all read from a single sample in a study of PD-L1 blockade in urothelial cancer. Indicated time point: pretreatment peripheral blood. Sequencing was performed with immunoSEQ multiplex PCR; in TCRdb, only in-frame clones are kept and a portion is missing. The table includes 43,000 or so clones, more than 75% detected once. The sample here was PBMCs, taken around atezolizumab (anti-PD-L1) treatment. The receptors shown here come from a man between 60 and 75 years old with urothelial cancer.

This chain uses TRBV7-2 with TRBJ2-1; TRBD2 is a possible D gene (6 bases). This CDR3 region has 14 residues. Germline lookup yields CDR1 SGHTA and CDR2 FQGNSA. Deletions cut 5 bases from V and 7 bases from J, with 15 bases between. The CDR3 nucleotides read TGTGCCAGCAGCAGGACGGGGGAAAAAAATGAGCAGTTCTTC. It codes for CASSRTGEKNEQFF.

The V and J genes are TRBV28 and TRBJ1-2; D possibly corresponds to TRBD1 (6 bases). With 1 base removed from V and 2 bases from J, the gap between germline ends came to 20 bases. CDR1 is MDHEN, CDR2 SYDVKM, per germline. This CDR3 contains 18 residues. CDR3 amino acids: CASSLLGTRLAPNYGYTF. DNA of the CDR3: TGTGCCAGCAGTTTATTGGGGACACGCCTAGCACCAAACTATGGCTACACCTTC.

The genes are TRBV7-9 and TRBJ2-1; 9 nucleotides agree with TRBD1. V was clipped by 4 bases and J by 12 bases; unmatched bases: 10. The CDR3 totals 14 residues. The germline V gene has CDR1 SEHNR and CDR2 FQNEAQ (reference sequence). The CDR3, as DNA: TGTGCCAGCAGCTCGGGACAGGGCGAGCGGGGGCAGTTCTTC. It codes for CASSSGQGERGQFF.

The chain is built from TRBV7-2 and TRBJ1-1; D gene uncertain. This CDR3 contains 13 residues. V lost 6 bases to trimming and J lost 3 bases, with 11 bases between them. Germline V gives CDR1 SGHTA, CDR2 FQGNSA. Here the CDR3 reads CASRYDTYTEAFF. The CDR3 DNA follows: TGTGCCAGCAGATACGACACATACACTGAAGCTTTCTTT.

The gene calls are TRBV7-2 and TRBJ2-5, with 8 bases lining up with TRBD2. Looked up from germline, CDR1 is SGHTA and CDR2 is FQGNSA. There are 15 residues in the CDR3. V shed 3 bases and J 5 bases; nucleotides not matched to a gene: 8. CDR3: CASSFQAGVKETQYF. CDR3 DNA: TGTGCCAGCAGCTTCCAAGCGGGAGTTAAGGAGACCCAGTACTTC.

This chain links TRBV9 with TRBJ2-3; D may be TRBD1 (6 bases). The germline CDR1 and CDR2 sequences are SGDLS and YYNGEE. Trimming left V 1 base short and J 4 bases short, with 13 bases between. The CDR3 is 15 residues long. The DNA for the CDR3 is TGTGCCAGCAGCGTAAGGGACACACGGGCAGATACGCAGTATTTT. Translation: CASSVRDTRADTQYF.

This clone appeared once. J is TRBJ2-7 and V is TRBV5-5; a weak D match, TRBD1 (6 bases). Germline CDR1 SGHKS, CDR2 YYEKEE (reference sequence). The CDR3 extends over 15 amino acids. V was shortened by 0 bases and J by 4 bases, with 14 bases between the two germline ends. This CDR3 is CASSLDWDNEYEQYF. In DNA, the CDR3 is TGTGCCAGCAGCTTGGATTGGGACAATGAGTACGAGCAGTACTTC.

This sequence joins TRBV6-5 and TRBJ1-1; possibly TRBD1 for D (5 bases). This CDR3 has 13 amino acids. Trimming left V 2 bases short and J 10 bases short, with 14 bases between. In germline, CDR1 is MNHEY, CDR2 SVGAGI. CDR3 sequence reads: CASSYTPLGGAFF. CDR3 coding DNA: TGTGCCAGCAGTTACACGCCCCTGGGGGGAGCTTTCTTT.

Only a few counts were recorded for this clone. V and J are TRBV6-6 and TRBJ1-3; no clear D gene. The CDR3 spans 15 residues. Germline V gene sequence: CDR1 MNHNY, CDR2 SVGAGI (reference sequence). V shed 6 bases and J shed 4 bases, with 16 bases lying between them. CDR3 DNA sequence: TGTGCCAGCAGCCCTGGGCCCGGCAGCGGAAACACCATATATTTT. Translating gives CASSPGPGSGNTIYF.

The chain has TRBV10-3 and TRBJ2-5; TRBD1 is a possible D gene (6 bases). The ends were cut back, 5 bases at V and 1 base at J, with 11 bases in the middle. Germline CDR1 and CDR2: ENHRY and SYGVKD. This CDR3 has 14 amino acids. The CDR3 loop reads CAISKGQPQETQYF. CDR3 DNA: TGTGCCATCAGTAAGGGACAACCCCAAGAGACCCAGTACTTC.

This chain uses TRBV7-9 with TRBJ2-7, with TRBD1 identical over 7 bases. The germline V gene has CDR1 SEHNR and CDR2 FQNEAQ (reference sequence). J was trimmed by 2 bases and V by 4 bases; bases with no gene match: 8. The CDR3 is 15 amino acids. CDR3 DNA sequence: TGTGCCAGCAGCTCCCTTTCGACAGGGACCTACGAGCAGTACTTC. This encodes CASSSLSTGTYEQYF.

The chain links TRBV25-1 to TRBJ2-7, with D unresolved. Germline-derived CDR1 and CDR2 are MGHDK and SYGVNS. CDR3 length: 14 amino acids. The V end was cut by 3 bases, the J end by 2 bases, with 11 bases between. This chain's CDR3 is CASSDQLTPYEQYF. CDR3 sequence (DNA): TGTGCCAGCAGTGATCAGTTAACCCCCTACGAGCAGTACTTC.

V usage is TRBV28 and J usage is TRBJ2-1, with D tentatively TRBD2 (6 bases). The V gene lost 4 bases and the J gene lost 4 bases, with 11 bases spanning the gap. CDR1 and CDR2 (germline): MDHEN, SYDVKM. This CDR3 is built from 14 residues. CDR3 DNA: TGTGCCAGCAGTTCGGGGGTGCCGTACAATGAGCAGTTCTTC. Encoded protein: CASSSGVPYNEQFF.

This rearrangement joins TRBV6-4 to TRBJ1-4, with 8 bases fitting TRBD1. V lost 8 bases and J lost 1; bases outside the gene matches: 9. The CDR3 spans 16 residues. Germline CDR1 is MRHNA and CDR2 is SNTAGT. DNA for the CDR3: TGTGCCAGCCGAGACAGGGGTATAAAAACTAATGAAAAACTGTTTTTT. Protein product: CASRDRGIKTNEKLFF.

The chain combines TRBV5-5 with TRBJ2-5, with 8 bases matching TRBD2. CDR1 and CDR2 from the germline V gene are SGHKS and YYEKEE (reference sequence). The length of the CDR3 is 14 residues. Germline trimming cut 4 bases from V and 5 bases from J; bases unmatched to any gene: 7. CDR3: CASSKGLARETQYF. CDR3 coding DNA: TGTGCCAGCAGCAAAGGACTAGCCAGGGAGACCCAGTACTTC.

This sequence joins TRBV6-5 and TRBJ1-5; 10 bases align to TRBD1. CDR1 MNHEY and CDR2 SVGAGI come from the germline V gene. The length of the CDR3 is 15 residues. V lost 6 bases and J lost 1; bases outside the gene matches: 3. CDR3 DNA: TGTGCCAGCAGGAGGACAGGGGGGAGCAATCAGCCCCAGCATTTT. Translation: CASRRTGGSNQPQHF.

This clone was observed once. This CDR3 is CASSQASRPYEQYF. The CDR3 DNA is TGTGCCAGCAGCCAAGCTAGTCGCCCCTACGAGCAGTACTTC. The rearrangement joins TRBV13 to TRBJ2-7; D ambiguous. Germline V lookup: CDR1 PRHDT, CDR2 FYEKMQ (reference sequence). The CDR3 consists of 14 residues. The V gene lost 5 bases and the J gene lost 2 bases, with 13 bases spanning the gap.

This rearrangement joins TRBV7-2 to TRBJ2-5; 7 bases agree with TRBD2. Unmatched junction bases numbered 7, after V lost 5 bases and J lost 7 bases. The CDR3 is made up of 13 amino acids. The germline V gene has CDR1 SGHTA and CDR2 FQGNSA. The CDR3 loop reads CASSRTSLGTQYF. In DNA form, the CDR3 reads TGTGCCAGCAGCCGGACTAGTCTCGGGACCCAGTACTTC.

Turning to this clone: Germline is not matched at one junction end, which may reflect a read error. The chain carries TRBV18 and TRBJ2-1; 7 positions match TRBD2. The CDR3 length is 16 residues. In germline, CDR1 is KGHSH, CDR2 LQKENI. This CDR3 is CASSPQGGGRDNEQFF. CDR3 in DNA: TGTGCCAGCTCGCCACAAGGCGGGGGAAGGGACAATGAGCAGTTCTTC.

The J gene is TRBJ2-2, the V gene TRBV7-9, with 9 bases that match TRBD1. V lost 3 bases, J lost 7 bases, and 6 bases stayed unmatched. Germline V gives CDR1 SEHNR, CDR2 FQNEAQ (reference sequence). The CDR3 extends over 15 amino acids. CDR3 nucleotides: TGTGCCAGCAGCTTCGGACAGGGGAATAGCGGGGAGCTGTTTTTT. Amino acids: CASSFGQGNSGELFF.

This clone is a singleton in its sample. V is TRBV6-1 and J is TRBJ1-4, with 7 bases that match TRBD1. V lost 1 base to trimming and J lost 8 bases; unmatched junction nucleotides: 7. Germline CDR1 is MNHNS and CDR2 is SASEGT. This CDR3 is built from 15 residues. The CDR3 sequence: CASSEDAAGGEKLFF. In DNA, the CDR3 is TGTGCCAGCAGTGAAGATGCGGCAGGGGGGGAAAAACTGTTTTTT.

This rearrangement joins TRBV25-1 to TRBJ1-1; 11 bases align to TRBD1. The CDR3 sequence is 14 residues long. Germline CDR1 is MGHDK and CDR2 is SYGVNS. V shed 3 bases and J 5 bases; nucleotides not matched to a gene: 2. CDR3 sequence (DNA): TGTGCCAGCAGTGATGGGACAGGGGGTACTGAAGCTTTCTTT. It is translated as CASSDGTGGTEAFF.

The rearrangement uses TRBV5-4 and TRBJ1-1; 10 bases agree with TRBD1. Trimming removed 3 bases from V and 5 bases from J; junction bases left unmatched: 7. This CDR3 is 15 amino acids long. Looked up from germline, CDR1 is SGHNT and CDR2 is YYREEE (reference sequence). The CDR3 region is CASSSGADRGTEAFF. The CDR3 DNA reads TGTGCCAGCAGCTCCGGGGCGGACAGGGGGACTGAAGCTTTCTTT.

The chain has TRBV6-1 and TRBJ1-4; TRBD1 is a possible D gene (5 bases). The CDR3 extends over 15 amino acids. Trimming took 6 bases from V and 0 from J, leaving 11 bases between them. The germline V gene encodes CDR1 MNHNS and CDR2 SASEGT. The CDR3 region has the DNA TGTGCCAGCAGACCTGACAGCGCAACTAATGAAAAACTGTTTTTT. Translated, it gives CASRPDSATNEKLFF.

V is TRBV10-3 and J is TRBJ2-2; D is perhaps TRBD2 (6 bases). Per the germline V gene, CDR1 is ENHRY and CDR2 is SYGVKD. V lost 10 bases and J lost 3, with 12 bases in between. The CDR3 is 13 amino acids. CDR3 loop: CATRDSYTGELFF. The DNA of the CDR3 is TGTGCCACCCGGGACTCCTACACCGGGGAGCTGTTTTTT.

This clone has just a few counts. The rearrangement joins TRBV2 to TRBJ2-3, with D possibly TRBD2 on 5 matching bases. The V gene lost 5 bases and the J gene lost 2 bases, with 11 bases spanning the gap. CDR3 size: 14 residues. Germline V lookup: CDR1 SNHLY, CDR2 FYNNEI. CDR3 in amino acids: CASSLGLSTDTQYF. The DNA for the CDR3 is TGTGCCAGCAGTCTTGGACTTTCCACAGATACGCAGTATTTT.

The chain is built from TRBV4-1 and TRBJ2-5; 8 bases match TRBD1. The CDR3 is made up of 13 amino acids. V lost 4 bases, J lost 4 bases, and 2 bases stayed unmatched. Looked up from germline, CDR1 is MGHRA and CDR2 is YSYEKL. The CDR3 is CASSRDRGETQYF. The CDR3 DNA reads TGCGCCAGCAGCCGAGACAGGGGAGAGACCCAGTACTTC.

There are a few counts of this clone. V gene TRBV6-4 combines with J gene TRBJ2-3; 7 bases match TRBD2. This CDR3 has 13 residues. J gave up 3 bases and V 3 bases, and 0 bases lay outside the gene matches. Per germline, CDR1 MRHNA and CDR2 SNTAGT. CDR3 nucleotides: TGTGCCAGCAGTGAGCGGGAGACAGATACGCAGTATTTT. This codes for CASSERETDTQYF.

This chain uses TRBV5-6 with TRBJ2-1; 9 nucleotides match TRBD2. Germline V CDR1 and CDR2: SGHDT, YYEEEE. V trimming: 4 bases; J trimming: 10 bases; junction bases outside the gene matches: 9. The CDR3 runs 14 residues. CDR3 in DNA: TGTGCCAGCAGCCGGGTTGCGGGAGGGCGAGAGCAGTTCTTC. This codes for CASSRVAGGREQFF.